A selection of T cell receptor beta chains follows, all from one sample in a study of long-term antiretroviral therapy in people with HIV. Libraries were prepared by immunoSEQ multiplex PCR; TCRdb keeps only in-frame clonotypes and omits some of them. The data hold about 17,000 clones, with 79% observed a single time. Sequenced material: unsorted PBMCs, taken at the start of antiretroviral therapy. The receptors originated from a man aged 25 to 40 with HIV. Each CDR3 is given with its conserved first and last residue. The D gene is left open where the match is weak. Clone size, where shown, is once, few, many, or a class for clones that have expanded.

j_call: TRBJ1-2; v_call: TRBV4-3; clone_size: .; d_call: .; cdr3_aa: CASSLSSTSNYGYTF; cdr3_nt: TGCGCCAGCTCTCTGTCGTCGACATCTAACTATGGCTACACCTTC
j_call: TRBJ1-2; v_call: TRBV5-4; clone_size: few; d_call: .; cdr3_aa: CASSLGAGHGYTF; cdr3_nt: TGTGCCAGCAGCCTGGGGGCAGGGCATGGCTACACCTTC
j_call: TRBJ2-1; v_call: TRBV7-6; clone_size: .; d_call: .; cdr3_aa: CASSLGAVYEQFF; cdr3_nt: TGTGCCAGCAGCTTAGGGGCAGTCTATGAGCAGTTCTTC
j_call: TRBJ1-4; v_call: TRBV5-1; clone_size: .; d_call: .; cdr3_aa: CASSPATLEGLFF; cdr3_nt: TGCGCCAGCAGCCCCGCAACTTTAGAGGGACTGTTTTTT
j_call: TRBJ2-5; v_call: TRBV5-6; clone_size: .; d_call: .; cdr3_aa: CASSRPGGREETQYF; cdr3_nt: TGTGCCAGCAGCCGGCCGGGGGGCAGAGAAGAGACCCAGTACTTC
j_call: TRBJ1-3; v_call: TRBV7-9; clone_size: few; d_call: .; cdr3_aa: CASSPREGSGNTIYF; cdr3_nt: TGTGCCAGCAGCCCCAGGGAGGGATCTGGAAACACCATATATTTT
j_call: TRBJ2-6; v_call: TRBV7-3; clone_size: .; d_call: .; cdr3_aa: CASSLPPLDSGANVLTF; cdr3_nt: TGTGCCAGCAGCTTACCCCCACTCGACTCTGGGGCCAACGTCCTGACTTTC
j_call: TRBJ1-1; v_call: TRBV13; clone_size: .; d_call: TRBD1; cdr3_aa: CASSGTGGVEAFF; cdr3_nt: TGTGCCAGCAGCGGGACAGGGGGTGTGGAAGCTTTCTTT
j_call: TRBJ2-3; v_call: TRBV19; clone_size: few; d_call: TRBD2; cdr3_aa: CASSSGGYSTDTQYF; cdr3_nt: TGTGCCAGTAGTAGCGGGGGTTATAGCACAGATACGCAGTATTTT
j_call: TRBJ1-2; v_call: TRBV5-6; clone_size: .; d_call: .; cdr3_aa: CASSLAIGLYGYTF; cdr3_nt: TGTGCCAGCAGCTTGGCCATCGGGTTATATGGCTACACCTTC
j_call: TRBJ2-1; v_call: TRBV7-4; clone_size: .; d_call: .; cdr3_aa: CASSLGASEQFF; cdr3_nt: TGTGCCAGCAGCTTAGGAGCATCTGAGCAGTTCTTC
j_call: TRBJ2-3; v_call: TRBV30; clone_size: .; d_call: TRBD2; cdr3_aa: CAGGSAGAFDTQYF; cdr3_nt: TGTGCCGGTGGTTCAGCGGGGGCTTTTGATACGCAGTATTTT
j_call: TRBJ2-1; v_call: TRBV5-1; clone_size: .; d_call: TRBD2; cdr3_aa: CASSPLPSGGLNEQFF; cdr3_nt: TGCGCCAGCAGCCCGCTGCCTAGCGGGGGACTCAATGAGCAGTTCTTC
j_call: TRBJ2-7; v_call: TRBV6-6; clone_size: few; d_call: .; cdr3_aa: CASSYGQVSYEQYF; cdr3_nt: TGTGCCAGCAGTTACGGGCAGGTCTCCTACGAGCAGTACTTC
j_call: TRBJ2-2; v_call: TRBV6-5; clone_size: .; d_call: .; cdr3_aa: CASLKSNTGELFF; cdr3_nt: TGTGCCAGCTTAAAGTCGAACACCGGGGAGCTGTTTTTT
j_call: TRBJ1-2; v_call: TRBV4-1; clone_size: medium-sized; d_call: .; cdr3_aa: CASSQGDTGILYGYTF; cdr3_nt: TGCGCCAGCAGCCAAGGGGATACAGGGATCTTATATGGCTACACCTTC
j_call: TRBJ2-1; v_call: TRBV19; clone_size: .; d_call: .; cdr3_aa: CASSIGEGVNEQFF; cdr3_nt: TGTGCCAGTAGTATCGGTGAGGGAGTCAATGAGCAGTTCTTC
j_call: TRBJ1-1; v_call: TRBV2; clone_size: .; d_call: .; cdr3_aa: CASSREVAGTEAFF; cdr3_nt: TGTGCCAGCAGTCGGGAGGTCGCGGGCACTGAAGCTTTCTTT